This T cell receptor beta chain was captured by sequencing in a study of CD8+ T cells in alopecia areata. On the study more broadly: Tofacitinib was given for 6 to 18 months, then stopped for 6 months.

Alopecia areata patients provided lesional scalp punch biopsies and peripheral blood. With V trimmed by 3 bases and J by 6 bases, 4 bases remained unmatched. Germline lookup yields CDR1 KGHSH and CDR2 LQKENI. The CDR3 contains 13 residues. By share of the sample, this clone is large (0.1 to 1%). In each case, RNA was isolated and then reverse transcribed into cDNA as the sequencing template. The method was immunoSEQ multiplex PCR; TCRdb's version includes in-frame clones alone and lacks a portion of them. The top ten clones hold about a fifth of a sample with approximately 12,000 clones, about three fifths of them seen once.

The chain couples TRBV18 to TRBJ2-7, with TRBD1 identical over 8 bases. Sample: skin. The TCR originated in a human donor with alopecia areata. The CDR3 coding sequence is TGTGCCAGCTCACCGACAGGGGTAGGCGAGCAGTACTTC. Residues: CASSPTGVGEQYF.